These T cell receptor beta chains were read from a single sample in a study of beta chain features in type 1 diabetes. This table comes from immunoSEQ multiplex PCR, and its TCRdb copy is limited to in-frame clones, with some not included. The table lists more than 20,000 clones, about 70% of them singletons. The specimen was Tregs from blood. The receptors stem from a woman in her 40s in good health. Both conserved end residues are part of each CDR3. The D gene is left open where the match is weak. The size of a clone is reported for some rows only, either as once, few or many, or as a class for expanded clones.

>TRBJ1-3|-|-|TRBV7-2
CASSSGGGGNTIYF
TGTGCCAGCAGCTCTGGGGGCGGTGGAAACACCATATATTTT
>TRBJ2-7|TRBD2|-|TRBV5-1
CASSLGPAGALREQYF
TGCGCCAGCAGCTTGGGGCCAGCGGGGGCTTTACGAGAGCAGTACTTC
>TRBJ2-1|TRBD1|-|TRBV5-1
CASSLLQGAYNEQFF
TGCGCCAGCAGCTTGCTACAGGGGGCTTACAATGAGCAGTTCTTC
>TRBJ2-2|-|-|TRBV29-1
CSVAKQVNTGELFF
TGCAGCGTTGCCAAACAGGTTAACACCGGGGAGCTGTTTTTT
>TRBJ2-7|-|few|TRBV27
CASSPGFYEQYF
TGTGCCAGCAGTCCAGGATTCTACGAGCAGTACTTC
>TRBJ2-6|TRBD1|-|TRBV29-1
CSVGQDSGANVLTF
TGCAGCGTCGGACAGGACTCTGGGGCCAACGTCCTGACTTTC
>TRBJ2-5|TRBD1|medium-sized|TRBV7-9
CASSKAGGETQYF
TGTGCCAGCAGCAAAGCAGGGGGCGAGACCCAGTACTTC
>TRBJ2-7|TRBD1|few|TRBV11-2
CASRPGTGVLEQYF
TGTGCCAGCAGACCCGGGACAGGGGTCCTGGAGCAGTACTTC
>TRBJ2-1|TRBD1|few|TRBV5-1
CASSWGLTGAVVNEQFF
TGCGCCAGCAGCTGGGGGCTGACAGGGGCCGTGGTGAATGAGCAGTTCTTC
>TRBJ1-2|-|-|TRBV7-9
CASTGQANYGYTF
TGTGCCAGCACAGGGCAAGCTAACTATGGCTACACCTTC
>TRBJ2-7|TRBD2|-|TRBV7-2
CASSLVASGGAGGYEQYF
TGTGCCAGCAGCTTAGTTGCTAGCGGGGGGGCCGGAGGCTACGAGCAGTACTTC
>TRBJ2-3|-|medium-sized|TRBV28
CASRPAGQPTDTQYF
TGTGCCAGCAGACCTGCAGGACAGCCCACAGATACGCAGTATTTT
>TRBJ2-7|-|-|TRBV27
CASRIGWQGNYEQYF
TGTGCCAGCAGGATAGGTTGGCAGGGGAACTACGAGCAGTACTTC
>TRBJ2-2|TRBD2|once|TRBV5-1
CASGKPGLAGMTGELFF
TGCGCCAGCGGAAAACCGGGACTAGCGGGGATGACCGGGGAGCTGTTTTTT
>TRBJ1-5|-|-|TRBV6-1
CASSEPGGGGNQPQHF
TGTGCCAGCAGTGAACCGGGCGGGGGCGGCAATCAGCCCCAGCATTTT
>TRBJ1-1|-|once|TRBV6-5
CASTHARTLNTEAFF
TGTGCCAGCACTCACGCCCGGACACTGAACACTGAAGCTTTCTTT